The 4 T cell receptor beta chains below come from one sample, sequenced in a study of cytomegalovirus exposure and HLA in healthy donors. Researchers ran the PCR with 60 Vbeta and 13 Jbeta primers. The assay was immunoSEQ multiplex PCR, and TCRdb's table has in-frame clones only and misses some. The profile shows about 140,000 clones, about 80% of them singletons. Sequencing was performed on PBMCs. The receptor set was obtained from a woman aged 60-70 years in good health and CMV-seropositive.

This chain links TRBV11-2 with TRBJ2-7; 10 bases align to TRBD2. The germline V gene has CDR1 SGHAT and CDR2 FQNNGV. The CDR3 has 15 residues. With 2 bases clipped from V and 8 bases from J, the junction kept 9 bases outside the gene matches. The DNA of the CDR3 is TGTGCCAGCAGCTTATCCTCTCTAGCGGGAGTTAAGCAGTACTTC. It is translated as CASSLSSLAGVKQYF.

The chain carries TRBV27 and TRBJ1-5; a weak D match, TRBD1 (6 bases). The CDR3 is made up of 15 amino acids. With 5 bases removed from V and 6 bases from J, the gap between germline ends came to 17 bases. The V gene's germline CDR1 is MNHEY and CDR2 SMNVEV (reference sequence). CDR3 nucleotides: TGTGCCAGCAGTCCAACAGGGTTATTAAGTCAGCCCCAGCATTTT. Protein: CASSPTGLLSQPQHF.

The rearrangement links TRBV6-5 to TRBJ1-5; D remains ambiguous. In germline, CDR1 is MNHEY, CDR2 SVGAGI. This CDR3 has 13 residues. With 3 bases removed from V and 4 bases from J, the gap between germline ends came to 7 bases. The CDR3 spells CASSYGWNQPQHF. The CDR3, as DNA: TGTGCCAGCAGTTATGGCTGGAATCAGCCCCAGCATTTT.

This sequence joins TRBV19 and TRBJ2-5; perhaps TRBD2 as D (6 bases). Between the trimmed V and J ends, which lost 4 bases and 4 bases, there was a span of 13 bases. The CDR3 sequence is 14 residues long. Germline values: CDR1 LNHDA, CDR2 SQIVND (reference sequence). The CDR3 DNA reads as TGTGCCAGTAGTACAGGGAGGAGGGGAGAGACCCAGTACTTC. Translation: CASSTGRRGETQYF.